Listed below are T cell receptor beta chains from one sample, sequenced in a study of T cell responses to AZD1222 COVID-19 vaccine. TCRdb keeps only in-frame clones here, not all; method: immunoSEQ multiplex PCR. The repertoire holds approximately 100,000 clones, with around 89% as singletons. The sequencing here drew on peripheral blood, taken on day 0 of AZD1222 vaccination. Source of these receptors: an adult in good health. The conserved cysteine and the conserved F or W are not part of the CDR3 here.

TRBJ1-3 | TRBV6-5 | ASSYRTGVGNTIY
TRBJ2-2 | TRBV7-3 | ASSSTGTGGTGELF
TRBJ1-1 | TRBV4-1 | ASSQDLVRNTEAF
TRBJ1-5 | TRBV2 | ASHPGTLHQPQH
TRBJ1-2 | TRBV9 | ASSAGGGYGYT
TRBJ2-5 | TRBV7-9 | ASSLGLPGTAYQETQY
TRBJ1-5 | TRBV19 | ASRGRAISNQPQH
TRBJ2-7 | TRBV30 | AWSVRRTSYEQY
TRBJ1-5 | TRBV4-2 | ASSHLEGTNSNQPQH
TRBJ1-2 | TRBV11-2 | ASRPVRGAAANYGYT
TRBJ1-1 | TRBV5-4 | ASSWVNTEAF
TRBJ1-5 | TRBV7-8 | ASSLGVSSNQPQH
TRBJ1-1 | TRBV7-3 | ASSANGRNTEAF
TRBJ2-7 | TRBV4-1 | ASSQDLGDYEQY
TRBJ2-1 | TRBV9 | ASSPGLAGGLTYNEQF
TRBJ1-1 | TRBV3-1/TRBV3-2 | ASSLQGTEAF
TRBJ1-2 | TRBV3-1/TRBV3-2 | ASSHYTSPGGGYGYT
TRBJ1-2 | TRBV9 | ASSVRDSRNYGYT
TRBJ1-6 | TRBV1 | TSSHGQPYNSPLH
TRBJ1-1 | TRBV11-2 | ASSPSFVAEAF
TRBJ2-2 | TRBV12-2 | ASRLGQLRGGPPGAGELF
TRBJ2-5 | TRBV7-7 | ASSLLDRAAGTQY
TRBJ2-7 | TRBV29-1 | SVEGDRGIGYEQY
TRBJ1-5 | TRBV15 | ATSSERGLNQPQH
TRBJ1-1 | TRBV13 | ASLKGQGVGTEAF
TRBJ2-5 | TRBV4-1 | ASSQALVKTQY
TRBJ2-1 | TRBV24-1 | ATSASGVYNEQF
TRBJ2-5 | TRBV18 | ASSPPTRQETQY
TRBJ2-7 | TRBV11-2 | ASSRDPGPYEQY
TRBJ2-3 | TRBV19 | ASSMGQGTDTQY
TRBJ2-7 | TRBV2 | ASRRAIRGEQY
TRBJ1-5 | TRBV5-6 | ASSLGSQPQH
TRBJ2-5 | TRBV9 | ASSVELGGGQTQY
TRBJ1-4 | TRBV7-6 | ASSEKSQGDEKLF
TRBJ1-1 | TRBV9 | ASSARTGGNTEAF
TRBJ2-7 | TRBV5-1 | ASSLVGSSYEQY
TRBJ2-7 | TRBV4-2 | ASSPQASGGGQDEQY
TRBJ1-2 | TRBV27 | ASTHLIGGGRDGYT
TRBJ2-2 | TRBV29-1 | SVGQPYTGELF
TRBJ1-2 | TRBV7-9 | ASSGRDYGYT
TRBJ1-2 | TRBV3-1/TRBV3-2 | ASSHPGQVYGYT
TRBJ2-1 | TRBV13 | ASTWGQGSYNEQF
TRBJ2-7 | TRBV7-3 | ASSRGTAHEQY
TRBJ1-4 | TRBV6-1 | ASSEGTEHNEKLF
TRBJ1-5 | TRBV7-9 | ASSMTSAGNQPQH
TRBJ1-5 | TRBV11-2 | ASSLGGLDNQPQH
TRBJ2-3 | TRBV29-1 | SADSGTTDTQY
TRBJ1-1 | TRBV6-5 | ASSRGRQGASEAF
TRBJ2-2 | TRBV11-3 | ASSLNQGGSGVTGELF
TRBJ2-7 | TRBV14 | ASSQETVCPYEQY
TRBJ1-5 | TRBV15 | ATSRVGNQPQH